One sample yielded the 19 T cell receptor beta chains listed below, sequenced in a study of T cell responses to AZD1222 COVID-19 vaccine. This table comes from immunoSEQ multiplex PCR, and its TCRdb copy is limited to in-frame clones, with some not included. The data show roughly 150,000 clones, with approximately 93% seen just once and 5.1% held by the top ten. Sequenced material: peripheral blood, taken on day 0 of AZD1222 vaccination. The receptor source for this set is an adult in good health.

CDR3 nucleotide sequence: TGTGCCAGCAGCTCCGGGACCCCTTATGGCTACACCTTC. It encodes CASSSGTPYGYTF. This chain uses TRBV7-2 with TRBJ1-2; a possible D gene is TRBD1 (5 bases). This CDR3 contains 13 residues. The V and J ends lost 4 bases and 5 bases respectively, with 11 bases between them. Per germline, CDR1 SGHTA and CDR2 FQGNSA.

This clone was counted between two and nine times. The chain combines TRBV6-5 with TRBJ1-2, with D unresolved. The V gene lost 6 bases and the J gene lost 4 bases, with 3 bases spanning the gap. Germline loops: CDR1 MNHEY, CDR2 SVGAGI. This CDR3 spans 10 amino acids. The CDR3 DNA is TGTGCCAGCAGGCTCTATGGCTACACCTTC. It encodes CASRLYGYTF.

This rearrangement joins TRBV3-1 (or the pseudogene TRBV3-2) to TRBJ2-1, with 7 bases aligning to TRBD2. CDR3 length: 15 residues. Unmatched junction bases numbered 3, after V lost 0 bases and J lost 4 bases. The germline gives CDR1 LGHDT, CDR2 YNNKEL (reference sequence). The CDR3 DNA follows: TGTGCCAGCAGCCAAGATGCAGCGGGGTACAATGAGCAGTTCTTC. This encodes CASSQDAAGYNEQFF.

CDR3: CASSLVGTGVTNEKLFF. CDR3 coding DNA: TGCGCCAGCAGCTTGGTTGGGACAGGGGTAACTAATGAAAAACTGTTTTTT. This chain uses TRBV5-1 with TRBJ1-4; 10 bases match TRBD1. Per germline, CDR1 SGHRS and CDR2 YFSETQ. The V segment lost 0 bases and the J segment 1 base; nucleotides outside the gene matches: 3. The CDR3 runs 17 residues. The variable domain in full, completed from reference TRBV5-1 and TRBJ1-4, reads KAGVTQTPRYLIKTRGQQVTLSCSPISGHRSVSWYQQTPGQGLQFLFEYFSETQRNKGNFPGRFSGRQFSNSRSEMNVSTLELGDSALYLCASSLVGTGVTNEKLFFGSGTQLSVL.

The V gene is TRBV29-1, the J gene TRBJ2-2; 9 nucleotides align to TRBD1. The germline CDR1 and CDR2 sequences are SQVTM and ANQGSEA. The ends lost 5 bases at V and 7 bases at J; junction bases unmatched: 5. This CDR3 contains 13 residues. This CDR3 is CSVIQGANGELFF. The CDR3 coding sequence is TGCAGCGTTATACAGGGGGCCAACGGGGAGCTGTTTTTT.

V is TRBV5-1 and J is TRBJ2-3; TRBD2 matches 11 bases. Per germline, CDR1 SGHRS and CDR2 YFSETQ. The ends lost 0 bases at V and 4 bases at J; junction bases unmatched: 7. CDR3 length equals 17 residues. CDR3 DNA sequence: TGCGCCAGCAGCTTGGTTAGCGGGAGGGCCCTGGCAGATACGCAGTATTTT. Translating it yields CASSLVSGRALADTQYF.

This chain uses TRBV13 with TRBJ2-1, with 13 positions matching TRBD2. Per germline, CDR1 PRHDT and CDR2 FYEKMQ (reference sequence). V shed 5 bases and J 3 bases; nucleotides not matched to a gene: 16. This CDR3 has 20 amino acids. This CDR3 reads CASSLTSLAGGLTFYNEQFF. For the CDR3, the DNA is TGTGCCAGCAGCCTCACCTCACTAGCGGGAGGGCTAACTTTCTACAATGAGCAGTTCTTC.

This clone occurred a few times. This sequence joins TRBV27 and TRBJ1-4; the D is unclear. CDR3 length equals 15 residues. CDR1 and CDR2 from the germline V gene are MNHEY and SMNVEV (reference sequence). The V end lost 1 base, the J end lost 7 bases, and 13 bases lay between the germline ends. This CDR3 is CASSLFWGSGEKLFF. In DNA, the CDR3 is TGTGCCAGCAGTTTATTTTGGGGTTCCGGTGAAAAACTGTTTTTT. The variable domain in full, with the rest retrieved from reference TRBV27 and TRBJ1-4, is EAQVTQNPRYLITVTGKKLTVTCSQNMNHEYMSWYRQDPGLGLRQIYYSMNVEVTDKGDVPEGYKVSRKEKRNFPLILESPSPNQTSLYFCASSLFWGSGEKLFFGSGTQLSVL.

V usage is TRBV5-1 and J usage is TRBJ2-5, with 8 bases that match TRBD1. This CDR3 spans 14 amino acids. Germline assignment: CDR1 SGHRS and CDR2 YFSETQ. After removal of 6 bases from V and 5 bases from J, the junction contained 9 bases not matched to a gene. The CDR3, as DNA: TGCGCCAGCACCGCAGGGGGCGAGTATGAGACCCAGTACTTC. It codes for CASTAGGEYETQYF.

V is TRBV19 and J is TRBJ1-1, with 7 positions matching TRBD1. Germline V lookup: CDR1 LNHDA, CDR2 SQIVND (reference sequence). CDR3 size: 12 residues. J gave up 9 bases and V 5 bases, and 6 bases lay outside the gene matches. CDR3 amino acids: CASSSRTGQAFF. The CDR3 DNA reads TGTGCCAGTAGTTCAAGGACAGGTCAAGCTTTCTTT. The full variable domain, in which reference TRBV19 and TRBJ1-1 provide the parts outside the CDR3, is DGGITQSPKYLFRKEGQNVTLSCEQNLNHDAMYWYRQDPGQGLRLIYYSQIVNDFQKGDIAEGYSVSREKKESFPLTVTSAQKNPTAFYLCASSSRTGQAFFGQGTRLTVV.

The V and J genes are TRBV30 and TRBJ1-2; D remains unclear. V dropped 5 bases and J dropped 4 bases, with 17 bases sitting between them. In germline, CDR1 is GTSNPN, CDR2 SVGIG (reference sequence). The CDR3 runs to 14 residues. The CDR3 nucleotides are TGTGCCTGGGGACGGCCGTGGTTGGGCTATGGCTACACCTTC. Amino acids: CAWGRPWLGYGYTF.

The V and J genes are TRBV11-3 and TRBJ2-1, with a tentative D call TRBD2 (6 bases). This CDR3 has 14 residues. CDR1 SGHNT and CDR2 YENEEA come from the germline V gene. Trimming pared 1 base from V and 7 bases from J, leaving 11 bases between. This CDR3 reads CASSLAGSLNEQFF. The CDR3, as DNA: TGTGCCAGCAGCTTAGCCGGGAGTCTTAATGAGCAGTTCTTC.

The V gene is TRBV7-9, the J gene TRBJ1-2; possibly TRBD1 for D (5 bases). The germline gives CDR1 SEHNR, CDR2 FQNEAQ (reference sequence). This CDR3 spans 14 amino acids. The V end lost 1 base, the J end lost 4 bases, and 10 bases lay between the germline ends. This CDR3 is CASSLEAGPYGYTF. The CDR3 DNA is TGTGCCAGCAGCTTAGAGGCAGGGCCCTATGGCTACACCTTC.

This chain uses TRBV2 with TRBJ1-5; D is unresolved. Germline values: CDR1 SNHLY, CDR2 FYNNEI. There are 13 residues in the CDR3. V lost 5 bases and J lost 0, with 5 bases in between. CDR3 protein: CASSTLSNQPQHF. CDR3 DNA sequence: TGTGCCAGCAGTACCCTTAGCAATCAGCCCCAGCATTTT.

The rearrangement joins TRBV6-4 to TRBJ1-5, with D hard to call. The CDR3 has 17 amino acids. Trimming took 7 bases from V and 7 from J, leaving 26 bases between them. CDR1 is MRHNA, CDR2 SNTAGT, per germline. The chain's CDR3 is CASTDRGNGPQTQPQHF. The CDR3 DNA sequence: TGTGCCAGCACCGATCGTGGAAACGGACCCCAGACGCAGCCCCAGCATTTT.

This chain joins TRBV5-1 and TRBJ2-1; 10 nucleotides match TRBD1. The CDR3 has 15 residues. Germline CDR1 and CDR2: SGHRS and YFSETQ. V trimming: 2 bases; J trimming: 3 bases; junction bases outside the gene matches: 2. The CDR3 coding sequence is TGCGCCAGCAGCTTCGACAGGGGGCTCTACAATGAGCAGTTCTTC. Its protein is CASSFDRGLYNEQFF.

V usage is TRBV5-4 and J usage is TRBJ1-4; 11 nucleotides align to TRBD1. Unmatched junction bases numbered 5, after V lost 2 bases and J lost 8 bases. The CDR3 sequence is 15 residues long. CDR1 is SGHNT and CDR2 is YYREEE in the germline V gene (reference sequence). CDR3 DNA sequence: TGTGCCAGCAGCTTAGGGGGGACAGGGGGAGAAAAACTGTTTTTT. This translates into CASSLGGTGGEKLFF.

The chain combines TRBV30 with TRBJ1-4; no reliable D call. The CDR3 has 13 amino acids. Germline CDR1 and CDR2: GTSNPN and SVGIG (reference sequence). Trimming took off 0 bases at V and 6 bases at J, with 8 bases between the two ends. CDR3 loop: CAWSVRRDEKLFF. The CDR3 DNA follows: TGTGCCTGGAGTGTACGTAGGGATGAAAAACTGTTTTTT. Full variable domain (rest looked up from reference TRBV30 and TRBJ1-4): SQTIHQWPATLVQPVGSPLSLECTVEGTSNPNLYWYRQAAGRGLQLLFYSVGIGQISSEVPQNLSASRPQDRQFILSSKKLLLSDSGFYLCAWSVRRDEKLFFGSGTQLSVL.

The rearrangement joins TRBV30 to TRBJ1-6, with D unresolved. CDR1 GTSNPN and CDR2 SVGIG come from the germline V gene (reference sequence). Trimming pared 3 bases from V and 6 bases from J, leaving 15 bases between. This CDR3 spans 15 amino acids. The CDR3 protein is CAWSPSEGGNSPLHF. The CDR3 DNA sequence: TGTGCCTGGAGCCCTTCAGAGGGAGGTAATTCACCCCTCCACTTT.